This entry lists 10 T cell receptor beta chains sequenced from one sample in a study of post-analysis software for immune sequencing data. The study, taken as a whole, reports: Roughly 5 TRBV segments occurring more often in patients than controls included TRBV5-6, TRBV5-1 and TRBV20-1.

Incorporated into the TCR beta cDNA libraries were unique molecular identifiers, which served to reduce PCR and sequencing biases. TCRdb fed the PCR reads into MiXCR, producing one record per CDR3 protein. The table lists approximately 400,000 distinct CDR3 sequences, around 33% of them singletons. These receptors have no identified antigens. The sequencing sample was made of blood. The receptors come from a girl aged 10 to 17 with multiple sclerosis.

The CDR3 bases are TGTGCCAGCAGCTCCCCTCAGGGGGCGCGGGGTGAAAAACTGTTTTTT. It specifies CASSSPQGARGEKLFF. This chain joins TRBV7-2 and TRBJ1-4; 8 bases map to TRBD1. The V and J ends lost 4 bases and 7 bases, in that order; junction bases with no gene match: 11. Per germline, CDR1 SGHTA and CDR2 FQGNSA. This CDR3 comprises 16 residues.

This clonotype showed up just a few times. The chain carries TRBV12-3 or TRBV12-4 and TRBJ2-5; 9 nucleotides match TRBD2. This CDR3 region has 15 residues. V was clipped by 7 bases and J by 5 bases; unmatched bases: 11. CDR3 sequence (DNA): TGTGCCAGCAACCTCGACGGACTAGCGATTGAGACCCAGTACTTC. Residues: CASNLDGLAIETQYF.

This rearrangement joins TRBV5-1 to TRBJ1-1; no firm D call. The germline V and J ends were trimmed by 0 bases and 4 bases, with 13 bases remaining between them. The germline CDR1 and CDR2 sequences are SGHRS and YFSETQ. The CDR3 loop spans 15 amino acids. The CDR3 here is CASSLVESDGTEAFF. The CDR3 coding sequence is TGCGCCAGCAGCTTGGTTGAGTCGGACGGCACTGAAGCTTTCTTT.

The rearrangement links TRBV5-6 to TRBJ2-4, with a tentative D call TRBD1 (7 bases). CDR3 size: 16 residues. Germline assignment: CDR1 SGHDT and CDR2 YYEEEE. V was trimmed by 0 bases and J by 6 bases, leaving 16 bases between them. The CDR3 loop is CASSLAGGGGGNIQYF. In DNA, the CDR3 is TGTGCCAGCAGCTTGGCCGGAGGGGGCGGCGGAAACATTCAGTACTTC.

The chain employs TRBV7-9 and TRBJ2-1, with 11 positions matching TRBD2. The CDR3 covers 15 residues. Germline assignment: CDR1 SEHNR and CDR2 FQNEAQ (reference sequence). Losses at the gene ends were 7 bases for V and 7 bases for J; bases not matched to a gene: 9. CDR3 loop: CASTPLLAGANEQFF. The DNA for the CDR3 is TGTGCCAGCACCCCTTTACTAGCGGGGGCTAATGAGCAGTTCTTC.

The rearrangement joins TRBV6-1 to TRBJ1-2; 7 nucleotides agree with TRBD1. V was clipped by 5 bases and J by 6 bases; unmatched bases: 18. Germline lookup yields CDR1 MNHNS and CDR2 SASEGT. The CDR3 covers 17 residues. The CDR3 nucleotides read TGTGCCAGCAGTATCTACTCGGGACAGCCTATGGTCCATGGCTACACCTTC. It is translated as CASSIYSGQPMVHGYTF.

This clonotype was picked up a small number of times. The V and J genes are TRBV12-3 or TRBV12-4 and TRBJ2-3; D not certain. The V end lost 6 bases, the J end lost 6 bases, and 10 bases lay between the germline ends. CDR3 size: 12 residues. The chain's CDR3 is CASSSAADTQYF. For the CDR3, the DNA is TGTGCCAGCAGCTCAGCTGCGGATACGCAGTATTTT.

This clonotype has only one observation. The V and J genes are TRBV4-1 and TRBJ2-2; D is perhaps TRBD2 (5 bases). Germline V gives CDR1 MGHRA, CDR2 YSYEKL. V shed 4 bases and J shed 2 bases, with 17 bases lying between them. This CDR3 contains 17 residues. CDR3 bases: TGCGCCAGCAGCCTGCTCCGGGGTGCTCGAAACACCGGGGAGCTGTTTTTT. Amino acid sequence: CASSLLRGARNTGELFF.

The chain carries TRBV29-1 and TRBJ1-1; perhaps TRBD1 as D (6 bases). Trimming took 0 bases from V and 0 from J, leaving 14 bases between them. CDR1 is SQVTM and CDR2 is ANQGSEA in the germline V gene. This CDR3 spans 16 amino acids. CDR3 protein: CSVEDGRQVMNTEAFF. The CDR3 DNA reads TGCAGCGTTGAAGACGGTCGACAGGTGATGAACACTGAAGCTTTCTTT.

This clonotype has more than one count but fewer than ten. The V call is TRBV7-9, the J call TRBJ1-4, with unresolved D. Per the germline V gene, CDR1 is SEHNR and CDR2 is FQNEAQ (reference sequence). CDR3 size: 14 residues. Trimming stripped 5 bases from V and 0 bases from J, with 7 bases between. In DNA form, the CDR3 reads TGTGCCAGCAGCCGACCGCCAACTAATGAAAAACTGTTTTTT. It specifies CASSRPPTNEKLFF.